This T cell receptor (beta chain) was obtained from a study of regulatory T cells in long-lasting Graves disease. Overall study context: Over-5-year antithyroid drug use with positive TSH receptor antibodies defined persistent Graves' disease in the study. Findings of the study overall: Accuracy might have suffered from few samples.

Time point in this sample: persistent/refractory GD, antithyroid drugs over 5 years with positive TRAb. PBMCs were the source of the RNA used for TCR sequencing. Points on this clonotype: Its antigen is unknown.

Germline CDR1 reads DFQATT; CDR2 reads SNEGSKA (reference sequence). This CDR3 has 11 residues. Germline trimming cut 6 bases from V and 6 bases from J; bases unmatched to any gene: 3. Sequencing libraries for TCR beta were prepared with iRepertoire HTBI primers and Arm-PCR of CDR3 regions. TCRdb redid the calling of the multiplex PCR reads with MiXCR, one entry per CDR3 protein. Seen here are some 300,000 distinct CDR3 sequences, 22% observed once, and the top ten hold 56%. This TCR was sampled from a female donor with Graves disease. This chain joins TRBV20-1 and TRBJ1-1; 8 bases fit TRBD1. The source material was peripheral blood mononuclear cells (PBMCs), sampled when the disease was refractory, from a patient treated with antithyroid drugs. For the CDR3, the DNA is TGCAGTGCGGTACAGGGGGCTGAAGCTTTCTTT. It specifies CSAVQGAEAFF.